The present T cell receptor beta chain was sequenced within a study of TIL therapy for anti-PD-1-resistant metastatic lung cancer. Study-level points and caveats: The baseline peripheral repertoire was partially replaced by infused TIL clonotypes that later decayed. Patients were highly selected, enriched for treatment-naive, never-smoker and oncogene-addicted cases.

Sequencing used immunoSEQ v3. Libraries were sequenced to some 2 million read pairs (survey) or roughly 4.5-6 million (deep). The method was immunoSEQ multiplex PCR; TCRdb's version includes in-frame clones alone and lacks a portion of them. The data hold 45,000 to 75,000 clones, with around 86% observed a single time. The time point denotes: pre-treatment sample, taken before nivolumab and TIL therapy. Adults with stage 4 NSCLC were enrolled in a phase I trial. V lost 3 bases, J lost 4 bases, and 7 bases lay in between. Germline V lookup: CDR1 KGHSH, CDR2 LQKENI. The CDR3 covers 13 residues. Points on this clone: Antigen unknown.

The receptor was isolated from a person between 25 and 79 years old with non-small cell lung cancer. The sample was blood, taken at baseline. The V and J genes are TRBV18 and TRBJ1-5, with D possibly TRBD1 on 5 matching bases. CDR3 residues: CASSPDRNQPQHF. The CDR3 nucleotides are TGTGCCAGCTCACCCGACAGAAATCAGCCCCAGCATTTT. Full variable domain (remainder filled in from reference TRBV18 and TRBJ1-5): NAGVMQNPRHLVRRRGQEARLRCSPMKGHSHVYWYRQLPEEGLKFMVYLQKENIIDESGMPKERFSAEFPKEGPSILRIQQVVRGDSAAYFCASSPDRNQPQHFGDGTRLSIL.